This TCR beta chain was sequenced for a study of breast tumors, draining lymph nodes, adjacent tissues. Regarding the study as a whole: Tumor TCR diversity was below lymph nodes but above nontumor tissue. That most tumor T cells come from lymph nodes remained unproven. The data were judged consistent with most tumor T cells coming from lymph node and expanding in tumor. Luminal-like breast cancer showed significantly higher tumor–nontumor repertoire similarity than basal-like.

As for this clonotype: Its target is unknown.

TCRdb reprocessed the multiplex PCR reads via MiXCR and lists one record per CDR3 protein. The profile shows some 130,000 distinct CDR3 sequences, about 20% of them singletons. The length of the CDR3 is 16 residues. CDR1 is MNHNS and CDR2 is SASEGT in the germline V gene. Germline trimming cut 1 base from V and 7 bases from J; bases unmatched to any gene: 8. Axillary draining lymph nodes of breast cancer patients supplied the node samples. The sample consisted of axillary lymph node tissue. The rearrangement uses TRBV6-1 and TRBJ2-4, with 9 bases matching TRBD1. The receptor's source is a female donor with breast cancer. Some clones in this sample may be carry-over from other donors' samples. The CDR3 DNA is TGTGCCAGCAGTGAAGTGGGACAGGGAGGAGGCAACATTCAGTACTTC. Its translation is CASSEVGQGGGNIQYF.